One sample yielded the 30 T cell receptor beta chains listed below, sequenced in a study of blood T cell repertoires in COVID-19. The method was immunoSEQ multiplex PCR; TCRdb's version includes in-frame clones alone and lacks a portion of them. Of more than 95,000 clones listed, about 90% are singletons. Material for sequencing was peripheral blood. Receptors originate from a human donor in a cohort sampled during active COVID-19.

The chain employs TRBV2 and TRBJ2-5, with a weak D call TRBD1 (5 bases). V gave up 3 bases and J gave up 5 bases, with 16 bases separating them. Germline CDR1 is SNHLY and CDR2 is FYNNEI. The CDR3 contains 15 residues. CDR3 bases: TGTGCCAGCAGTGAGGACACCGGAATCCGGGAGACCCAGTACTTC. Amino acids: CASSEDTGIRETQYF.

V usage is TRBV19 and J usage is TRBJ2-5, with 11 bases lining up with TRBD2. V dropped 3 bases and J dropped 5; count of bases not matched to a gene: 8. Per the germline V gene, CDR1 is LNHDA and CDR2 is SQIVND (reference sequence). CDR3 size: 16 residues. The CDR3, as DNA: TGTGCCAGTAGTATTCGACTAGCGGGGTTGAAGGAGACCCAGTACTTC. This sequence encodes CASSIRLAGLKETQYF.

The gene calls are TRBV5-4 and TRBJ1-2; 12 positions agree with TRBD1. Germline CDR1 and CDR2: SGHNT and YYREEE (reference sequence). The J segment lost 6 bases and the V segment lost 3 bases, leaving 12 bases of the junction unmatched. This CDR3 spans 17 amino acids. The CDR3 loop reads CASSSWGQGATKNGYTF. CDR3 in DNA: TGTGCCAGCAGCTCCTGGGGACAGGGGGCAACGAAGAATGGCTACACCTTC.

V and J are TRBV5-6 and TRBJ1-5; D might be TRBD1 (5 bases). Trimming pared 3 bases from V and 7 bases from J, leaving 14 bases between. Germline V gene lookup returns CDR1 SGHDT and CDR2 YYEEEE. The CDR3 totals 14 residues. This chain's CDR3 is CASSWGGTDQPQHF. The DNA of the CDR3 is TGTGCCAGCAGCTGGGGGGGAACGGACCAGCCCCAGCATTTT.

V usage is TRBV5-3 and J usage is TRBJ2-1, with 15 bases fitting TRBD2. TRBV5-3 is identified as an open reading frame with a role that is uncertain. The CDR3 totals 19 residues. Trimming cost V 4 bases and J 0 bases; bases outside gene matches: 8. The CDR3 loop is CARSLGTSGRTSSYNEQFF. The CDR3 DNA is TGTGCCAGAAGCCTCGGGACTAGCGGGAGGACGAGCTCCTACAATGAGCAGTTCTTC.

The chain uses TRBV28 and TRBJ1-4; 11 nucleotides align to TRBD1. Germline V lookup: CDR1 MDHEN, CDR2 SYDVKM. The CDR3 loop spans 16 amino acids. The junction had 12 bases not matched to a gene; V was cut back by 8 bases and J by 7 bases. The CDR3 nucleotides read TGTGCCAGCGCCGGACAGGGGGCCCCGAATAGTGAAAAACTGTTTTTT. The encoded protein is CASAGQGAPNSEKLFF. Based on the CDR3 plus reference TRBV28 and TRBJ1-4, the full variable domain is DVKVTQSSRYLVKRTGEKVFLECVQDMDHENMFWYRQDPGLGLRLIYFSYDVKMKEKGDIPEGYSVSREKKERFSLILESASTNQTSMYLCASAGQGAPNSEKLFFGSGTQLSVL.

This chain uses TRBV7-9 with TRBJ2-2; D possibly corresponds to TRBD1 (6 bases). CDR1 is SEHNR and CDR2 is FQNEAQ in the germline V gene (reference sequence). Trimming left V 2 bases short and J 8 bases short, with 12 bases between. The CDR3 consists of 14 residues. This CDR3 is CASSLSRGTGELFF. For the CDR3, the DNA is TGTGCCAGCAGCTTAAGCAGGGGAACGGGGGAGCTGTTTTTT.

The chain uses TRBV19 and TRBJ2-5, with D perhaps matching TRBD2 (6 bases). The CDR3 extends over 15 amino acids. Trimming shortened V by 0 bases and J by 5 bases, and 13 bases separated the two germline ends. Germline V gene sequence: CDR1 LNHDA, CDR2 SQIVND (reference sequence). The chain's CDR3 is CASSIDGTPSETQYF. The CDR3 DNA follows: TGTGCCAGTAGTATAGACGGGACTCCTTCCGAGACCCAGTACTTC. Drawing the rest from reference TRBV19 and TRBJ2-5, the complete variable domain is DGGITQSPKYLFRKEGQNVTLSCEQNLNHDAMYWYRQDPGQGLRLIYYSQIVNDFQKGDIAEGYSVSREKKESFPLTVTSAQKNPTAFYLCASSIDGTPSETQYFGPGTRLLVL.

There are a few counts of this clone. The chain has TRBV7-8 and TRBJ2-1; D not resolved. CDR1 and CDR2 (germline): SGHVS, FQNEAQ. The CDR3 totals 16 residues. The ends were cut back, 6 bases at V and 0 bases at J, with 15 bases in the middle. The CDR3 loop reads CASRRLEVSSYNEQFF. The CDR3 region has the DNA TGTGCCAGCAGGAGGTTAGAGGTGAGCTCCTACAATGAGCAGTTCTTC.

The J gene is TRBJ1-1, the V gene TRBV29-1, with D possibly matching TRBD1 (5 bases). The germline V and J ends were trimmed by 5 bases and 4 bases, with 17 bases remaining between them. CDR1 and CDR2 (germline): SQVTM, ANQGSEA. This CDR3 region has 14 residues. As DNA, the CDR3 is TGCAGCGTTCAATCCAGGGAGGGGCTCACTGAAGCTTTCTTT. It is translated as CSVQSREGLTEAFF.

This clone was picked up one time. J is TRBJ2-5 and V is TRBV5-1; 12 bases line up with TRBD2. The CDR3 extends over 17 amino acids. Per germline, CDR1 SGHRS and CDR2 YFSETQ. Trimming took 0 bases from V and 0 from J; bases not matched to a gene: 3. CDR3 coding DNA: TGCGCCAGCAGCTTGGGACTAGCGGGAGCGAACCAAGAGACCCAGTACTTC. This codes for CASSLGLAGANQETQYF.

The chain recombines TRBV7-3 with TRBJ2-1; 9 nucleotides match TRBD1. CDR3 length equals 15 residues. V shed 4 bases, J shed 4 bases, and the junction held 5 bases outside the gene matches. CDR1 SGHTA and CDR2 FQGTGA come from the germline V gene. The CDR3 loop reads CASSSPTGGYNEQFF. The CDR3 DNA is TGTGCCAGCAGCTCCCCGACAGGGGGGTACAATGAGCAGTTCTTC.

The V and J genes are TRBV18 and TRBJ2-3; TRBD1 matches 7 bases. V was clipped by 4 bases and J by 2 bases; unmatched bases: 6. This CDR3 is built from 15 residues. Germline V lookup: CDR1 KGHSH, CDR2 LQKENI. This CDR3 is CASSQQGSITDTQYF. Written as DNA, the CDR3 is TGTGCCAGCTCACAACAGGGGTCTATCACAGATACGCAGTATTTT.

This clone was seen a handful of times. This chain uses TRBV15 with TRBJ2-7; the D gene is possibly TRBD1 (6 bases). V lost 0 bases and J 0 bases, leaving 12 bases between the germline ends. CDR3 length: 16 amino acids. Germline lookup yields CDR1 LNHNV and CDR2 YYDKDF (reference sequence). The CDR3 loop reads CATSRENQGPSYEQYF. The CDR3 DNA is TGTGCCACCAGCAGAGAAAACCAGGGGCCCTCCTACGAGCAGTACTTC.

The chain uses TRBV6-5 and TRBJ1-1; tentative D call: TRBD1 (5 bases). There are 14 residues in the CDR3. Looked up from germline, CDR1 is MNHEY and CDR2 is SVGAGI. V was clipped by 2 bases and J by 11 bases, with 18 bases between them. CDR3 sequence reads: CASSYRHLGGGAFF. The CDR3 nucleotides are TGTGCCAGCAGTTACCGGCATTTGGGGGGTGGGGCTTTCTTT.

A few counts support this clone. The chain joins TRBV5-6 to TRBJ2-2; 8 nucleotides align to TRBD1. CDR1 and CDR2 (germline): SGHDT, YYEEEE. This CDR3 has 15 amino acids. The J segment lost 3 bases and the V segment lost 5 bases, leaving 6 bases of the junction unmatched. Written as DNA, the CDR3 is TGTGCCAGCAGGAGGGCAGGGGGCTACACCGGGGAGCTGTTTTTT. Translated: CASRRAGGYTGELFF. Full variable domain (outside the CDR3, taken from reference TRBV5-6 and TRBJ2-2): DAGVTQSPTHLIKTRGQQVTLRCSPKSGHDTVSWYQQALGQGPQFIFQYYEEEERQRGNFPDRFSGHQFPNYSSELNVNALLLGDSALYLCASRRAGGYTGELFFGEGSRLTVL.

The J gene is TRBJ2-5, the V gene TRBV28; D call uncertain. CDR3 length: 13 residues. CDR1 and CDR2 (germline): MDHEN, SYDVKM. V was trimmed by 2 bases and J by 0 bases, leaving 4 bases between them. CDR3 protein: CASSLPYQETQYF. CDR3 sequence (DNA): TGTGCCAGCAGTTTACCGTACCAAGAGACCCAGTACTTC.

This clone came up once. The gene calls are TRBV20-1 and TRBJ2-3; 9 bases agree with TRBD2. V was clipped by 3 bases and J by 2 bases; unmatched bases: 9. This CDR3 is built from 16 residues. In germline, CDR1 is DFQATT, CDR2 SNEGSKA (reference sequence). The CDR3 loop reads CSASDRRGGLTDTQYF. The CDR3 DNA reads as TGCAGTGCTAGTGATCGGCGGGGGGGTCTCACAGATACGCAGTATTTT.

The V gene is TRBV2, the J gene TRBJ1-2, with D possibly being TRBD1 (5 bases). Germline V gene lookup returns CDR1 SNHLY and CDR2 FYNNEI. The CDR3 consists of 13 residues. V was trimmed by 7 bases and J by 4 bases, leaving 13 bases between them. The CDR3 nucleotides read TGTGCCAGCAACCGACAGCGAGTCTATGGCTACACCTTC. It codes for CASNRQRVYGYTF.

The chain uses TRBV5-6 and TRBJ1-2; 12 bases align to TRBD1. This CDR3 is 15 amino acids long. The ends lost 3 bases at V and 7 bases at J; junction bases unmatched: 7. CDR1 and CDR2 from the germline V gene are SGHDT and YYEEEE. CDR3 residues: CASSWAGTGGLGYTF. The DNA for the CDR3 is TGTGCCAGCAGCTGGGCCGGGACAGGGGGCCTTGGCTACACCTTC.

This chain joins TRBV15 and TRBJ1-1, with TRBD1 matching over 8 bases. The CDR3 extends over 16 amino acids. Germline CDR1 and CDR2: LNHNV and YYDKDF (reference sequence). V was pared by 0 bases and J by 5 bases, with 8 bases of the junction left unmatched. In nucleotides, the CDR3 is TGTGCCACCAGCAGAGATCTTCAGGGGGCGCGGACTGAAGCTTTCTTT. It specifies CATSRDLQGARTEAFF.

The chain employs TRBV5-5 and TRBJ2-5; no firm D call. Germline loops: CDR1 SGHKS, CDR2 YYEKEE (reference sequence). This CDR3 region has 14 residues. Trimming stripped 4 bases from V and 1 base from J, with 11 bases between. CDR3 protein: CASSLAAGQETQYF. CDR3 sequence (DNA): TGTGCCAGCAGCCTGGCGGCAGGCCAAGAGACCCAGTACTTC. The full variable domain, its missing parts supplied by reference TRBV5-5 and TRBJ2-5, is DAGVTQSPTHLIKTRGQQVTLRCSPISGHKSVSWYQQVLGQGPQFIFQYYEKEERGRGNFPDRFSARQFPNYSSELNVNALLLGDSALYLCASSLAAGQETQYFGPGTRLLVL.

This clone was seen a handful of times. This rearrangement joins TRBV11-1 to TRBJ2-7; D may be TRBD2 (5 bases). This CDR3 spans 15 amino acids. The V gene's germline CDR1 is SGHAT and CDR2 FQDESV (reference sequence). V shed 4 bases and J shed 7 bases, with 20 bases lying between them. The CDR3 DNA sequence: TGTGCCAGCAGCTCTTTCGAGACACCCCCGGGGGAGCAGTACTTC. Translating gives CASSSFETPPGEQYF.

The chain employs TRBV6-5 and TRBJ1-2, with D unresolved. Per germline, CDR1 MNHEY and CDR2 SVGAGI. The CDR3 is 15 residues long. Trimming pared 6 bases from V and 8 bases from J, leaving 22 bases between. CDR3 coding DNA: TGTGCCAGCAGGGCTGGGATCCTGAGGGATCAAGGCTACACCTTC. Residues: CASRAGILRDQGYTF.

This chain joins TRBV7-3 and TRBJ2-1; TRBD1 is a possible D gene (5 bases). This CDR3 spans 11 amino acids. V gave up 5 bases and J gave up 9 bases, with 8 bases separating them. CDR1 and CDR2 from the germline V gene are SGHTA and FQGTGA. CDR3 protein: CASSPGREQFF. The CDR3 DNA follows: TGTGCCAGCAGCCCAGGGCGTGAGCAGTTCTTC.

DNA for the CDR3: TGCAGTGCTAGTCGACTAGCGGGAGGCCTAATAAACAATGAGCAGTTCTTC. It is translated as CSASRLAGGLINNEQFF. This chain links TRBV20-1 with TRBJ2-1; TRBD2 matches 13 bases. This CDR3 is 17 amino acids long. After removal of 3 bases from V and 5 bases from J, the junction contained 10 bases not matched to a gene. Germline CDR1 is DFQATT and CDR2 is SNEGSKA (reference sequence).

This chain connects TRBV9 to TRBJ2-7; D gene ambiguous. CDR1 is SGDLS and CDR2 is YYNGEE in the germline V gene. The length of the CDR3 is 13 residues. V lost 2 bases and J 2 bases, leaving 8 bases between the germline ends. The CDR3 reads CASSVSPTYEQYF. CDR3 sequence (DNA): TGTGCCAGCAGCGTTAGTCCCACCTACGAGCAGTACTTC.

The CDR3 loop reads CASSLVGLATYEQYF. The DNA of the CDR3 is TGTGCCAGCAGCTTGGTTGGGTTAGCTACCTACGAGCAGTACTTC. The rearrangement links TRBV5-6 to TRBJ2-7, with D unresolved. V gave up 0 bases and J gave up 2 bases, with 12 bases separating them. CDR3 length: 15 residues. Germline assignment: CDR1 SGHDT and CDR2 YYEEEE.

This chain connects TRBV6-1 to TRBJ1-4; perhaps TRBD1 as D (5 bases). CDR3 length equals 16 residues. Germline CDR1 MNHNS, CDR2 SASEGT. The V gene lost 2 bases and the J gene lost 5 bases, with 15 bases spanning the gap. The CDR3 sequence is CASSEFSGSSNEKLFF. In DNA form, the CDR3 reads TGTGCCAGCAGTGAATTCTCAGGGTCCTCAAATGAAAAACTGTTTTTT.

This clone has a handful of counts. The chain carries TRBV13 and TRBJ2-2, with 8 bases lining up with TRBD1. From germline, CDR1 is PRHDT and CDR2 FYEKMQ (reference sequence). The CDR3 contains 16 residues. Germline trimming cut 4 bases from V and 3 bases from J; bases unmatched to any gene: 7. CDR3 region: CASSYGQGSDTGELFF. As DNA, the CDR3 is TGTGCCAGCAGCTACGGACAGGGTTCAGACACCGGGGAGCTGTTTTTT.